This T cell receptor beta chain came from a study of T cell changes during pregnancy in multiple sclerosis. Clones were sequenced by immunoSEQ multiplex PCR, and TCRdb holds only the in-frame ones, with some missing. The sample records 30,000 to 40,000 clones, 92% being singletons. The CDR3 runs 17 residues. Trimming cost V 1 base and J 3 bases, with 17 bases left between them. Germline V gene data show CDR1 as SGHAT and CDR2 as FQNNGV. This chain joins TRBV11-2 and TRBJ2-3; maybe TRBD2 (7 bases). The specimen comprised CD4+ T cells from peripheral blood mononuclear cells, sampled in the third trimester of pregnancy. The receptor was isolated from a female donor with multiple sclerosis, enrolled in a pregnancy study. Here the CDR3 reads CASSLAGAGAETDTQYF. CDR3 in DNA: TGTGCCAGCAGCTTAGCAGGGGCGGGAGCCGAAACAGATACGCAGTATTTT. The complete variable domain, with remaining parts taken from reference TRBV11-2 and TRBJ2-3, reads EAGVAQSPRYKIIEKRQSVAFWCNPISGHATLYWYQQILGQGPKLLIQFQNNGVVDDSQLPKDRFSAERLKGVDSTLKIQPAKLEDSAVYLCASSLAGAGAETDTQYFGPGTRLTVL.